One and the same sample provided the 18 T cell receptor beta chains below, sequenced in a study of blood T cell repertoires in COVID-19. Profiling relied on immunoSEQ multiplex PCR, and the TCRdb table lists in-frame clones only, not all of them. Among 120,000 or so clones, about three quarters were seen once, and the ten largest hold 2% to 2.5%. The material sequenced was peripheral blood. All receptors derive from a woman in her sixties or seventies with acute or convalescent COVID-19.

The chain joins TRBV18 to TRBJ1-1; 8 bases map to TRBD1. The ends lost 2 bases at V and 1 base at J; junction bases unmatched: 9. Germline CDR1 is KGHSH and CDR2 is LQKENI. This CDR3 has 17 residues. The CDR3 DNA is TGTGCCAGCTCACCAAAAACTCAGGGGGCCGGGAACACTGAAGCTTTCTTT. Translation gives CASSPKTQGAGNTEAFF. Drawing the rest from reference TRBV18 and TRBJ1-1, the complete variable domain is NAGVMQNPRHLVRRRGQEARLRCSPMKGHSHVYWYRQLPEEGLKFMVYLQKENIIDESGMPKERFSAEFPKEGPSILRIQQVVRGDSAAYFCASSPKTQGAGNTEAFFGQGTRLTVV.

The V call is TRBV4-3, the J call TRBJ1-2, with D perhaps TRBD1 (6 bases). Germline V gene data show CDR1 as LGHNA and CDR2 as YSLEER. The CDR3 runs to 15 residues. Trimming stripped 0 bases from V and 3 bases from J, with 11 bases between. The CDR3 DNA is TGCGCCAGCAGCCAAGAAAGGACAGCCGACTATGGCTACACCTTC. Translating gives CASSQERTADYGYTF.

The rearrangement links TRBV6-6 to TRBJ2-7; maybe TRBD1 (5 bases). Germline loops: CDR1 MNHNY, CDR2 SVGAGI (reference sequence). Trimming left V 6 bases short and J 4 bases short, with 10 bases between. The CDR3 length is 12 residues. The CDR3 region is CASRTDLYEQYF. CDR3 nucleotides: TGTGCCAGCAGGACAGACCTTTACGAGCAGTACTTC.

The rearrangement uses TRBV2 and TRBJ2-3; D is ambiguous. V was pared by 3 bases and J by 1 base, with 11 bases between. Germline CDR1 is SNHLY and CDR2 is FYNNEI. CDR3 length: 15 amino acids. The CDR3 here is CASSENSPGTDTQYF. CDR3 nucleotide sequence: TGTGCCAGCAGTGAGAACAGCCCCGGCACAGATACGCAGTATTTT.

The J gene is TRBJ2-2, the V gene TRBV7-3; no reliable D call. The germline V gene has CDR1 SGHTA and CDR2 FQGTGA. There are 14 residues in the CDR3. Trimming removed 2 bases at V and 4 bases at J, with 8 bases between. CDR3 residues: CASSLEQSTGELFF. The CDR3 bases are TGTGCCAGCAGCTTAGAGCAATCCACCGGGGAGCTGTTTTTT.

The CDR3 DNA is TGCGCCAGCAGCCCACGACAGGGGGCTTATGGCTACACCTTC. It translates to CASSPRQGAYGYTF. The chain uses TRBV4-3 and TRBJ1-2, with 10 bases that match TRBD1. Germline values: CDR1 LGHNA, CDR2 YSLEER. V shed 4 bases and J 5 bases; nucleotides not matched to a gene: 4. The CDR3 covers 14 residues.

The chain combines TRBV19 with TRBJ2-1; 10 bases map to TRBD2. Unmatched junction bases numbered 8, after V lost 3 bases and J lost 6 bases. The CDR3 is made up of 16 amino acids. Germline V lookup: CDR1 LNHDA, CDR2 SQIVND (reference sequence). The DNA for the CDR3 is TGTGCCAGTAGTATTTCTACGGGACTAGCGAGCAATGAGCAGTTCTTC. This sequence encodes CASSISTGLASNEQFF.

This chain connects TRBV5-1 to TRBJ1-1; 7 bases agree with TRBD1. Germline CDR1 SGHRS, CDR2 YFSETQ. The length of the CDR3 is 14 residues. V lost 0 bases, J lost 4 bases, and 3 bases stayed unmatched. The CDR3 protein is CASSLGDSATEAFF. For the CDR3, the DNA is TGCGCCAGCAGCTTGGGGGACAGCGCCACTGAAGCTTTCTTT.

The V call is TRBV11-2, the J call TRBJ2-7; perhaps TRBD1 as D (8 bases). Trimming left V 3 bases short and J 5 bases short, with 17 bases between. The CDR3 is made up of 15 amino acids. Germline-derived CDR1 and CDR2 are SGHAT and FQNNGV. CDR3 DNA sequence: TGTGCCAGCAGCTTTCGGACAGGGCGGGGGAACGAGCAGTACTTC. It translates to CASSFRTGRGNEQYF.

This chain links TRBV5-1 with TRBJ2-1, with a tentative D call TRBD2 (6 bases). CDR3 length: 16 residues. V lost 7 bases, J lost 0 bases, and 17 bases lay in between. Germline V gives CDR1 SGHRS, CDR2 YFSETQ. In DNA form, the CDR3 reads TGCGCCAGCGTTATGGAGGGCTCTCGCTCCTACAATGAGCAGTTCTTC. Protein sequence: CASVMEGSRSYNEQFF.

The genes are TRBV11-2 and TRBJ2-1; perhaps TRBD1 as D (6 bases). The V gene's germline CDR1 is SGHAT and CDR2 FQNNGV. The CDR3 consists of 12 residues. Trimming pared 11 bases from V and 8 bases from J, leaving 16 bases between. The CDR3 sequence: CAGGTRVDEQFF. CDR3 bases: TGTGCCGGTGGGACAAGGGTCGATGAGCAGTTCTTC.

The rearrangement links TRBV9 to TRBJ1-5, with 7 bases lining up with TRBD1. The CDR3 runs 15 residues. CDR1 is SGDLS, CDR2 YYNGEE, per germline. V lost 5 bases and J lost 1; bases outside the gene matches: 6. CDR3 loop: CASRRQGESNQPQHF. CDR3 DNA: TGTGCCAGCAGAAGACAGGGAGAGAGCAATCAGCCCCAGCATTTT. Together with reference TRBV9 and TRBJ1-5, the CDR3 gives the full variable domain: DSGVTQTPKHLITATGQRVTLRCSPRSGDLSVYWYQQSLDQGLQFLIQYYNGEERAKGNILERFSAQQFPDLHSELNLSSLELGDSALYFCASRRQGESNQPQHFGDGTRLSIL.

In this sample, this clone turned up many times. This sample includes further DNA sequences coding for the same CDR3. The chain carries TRBV5-1 and TRBJ2-3, with 11 positions matching TRBD2. This CDR3 spans 15 amino acids. Per the germline V gene, CDR1 is SGHRS and CDR2 is YFSETQ. J lost 3 bases, V lost 0 bases, and 0 bases had no gene match. The CDR3 nucleotides are TGCGCCAGCAGCTTGGGACTAGCGGGAACAGATACGCAGTATTTT. This translates into CASSLGLAGTDTQYF.

The rearrangement uses TRBV5-8 and TRBJ1-1; no reliable D call. The V end was cut by 4 bases, the J end by 8 bases, with 12 bases between. This CDR3 is 12 amino acids long. CDR1 is SGHTS, CDR2 YDEGEE, per germline. CDR3 sequence reads: CASSPQAWEAFF. CDR3 sequence (DNA): TGTGCCAGCAGCCCCCAGGCATGGGAAGCTTTCTTT.

This clone was counted at least ten times. This chain connects TRBV7-9 to TRBJ1-4; TRBD1 aligns across 9 bases. The junction had 2 bases not matched to a gene; V was cut back by 5 bases and J by 4 bases. The CDR3 spans 14 residues. Germline CDR1 is SEHNR and CDR2 is FQNEAQ (reference sequence). In DNA, the CDR3 is TGTGCCAGCAGCGTGGGACAGGGTAATGAAAAACTGTTTTTT. Protein: CASSVGQGNEKLFF.

J is TRBJ2-7 and V is TRBV4-1; D possibly corresponds to TRBD2 (6 bases). V was trimmed by 3 bases and J by 2 bases, leaving 14 bases between them. The CDR3 sequence is 15 residues long. Per germline, CDR1 MGHRA and CDR2 YSYEKL. In DNA form, the CDR3 reads TGCGCCAGCAGCCATGAACCGGGACTGACCTACGAGCAGTACTTC. Translation: CASSHEPGLTYEQYF.

This clone was found a few times. The chain has TRBV10-3 and TRBJ2-2, with TRBD2 matching 7 bases. The CDR3 contains 15 residues. Germline V lookup: CDR1 ENHRY, CDR2 SYGVKD. Trimming cost V 4 bases and J 5 bases; bases outside gene matches: 7. CDR3 bases: TGTGCCATCAGTGGAGGGGAGGGCCGTACCGGGGAGCTGTTTTTT. This codes for CAISGGEGRTGELFF.

The chain is built from TRBV5-1 and TRBJ2-5; 11 nucleotides agree with TRBD2. CDR1 is SGHRS, CDR2 YFSETQ, per germline. CDR3 length equals 15 residues. V was pared by 4 bases and J by 5 bases, with 7 bases of the junction left unmatched. DNA of the CDR3: TGCGCCAGCAGCGTACTGACTAGCGGGGAGGAGACCCAGTACTTC. It translates to CASSVLTSGEETQYF.